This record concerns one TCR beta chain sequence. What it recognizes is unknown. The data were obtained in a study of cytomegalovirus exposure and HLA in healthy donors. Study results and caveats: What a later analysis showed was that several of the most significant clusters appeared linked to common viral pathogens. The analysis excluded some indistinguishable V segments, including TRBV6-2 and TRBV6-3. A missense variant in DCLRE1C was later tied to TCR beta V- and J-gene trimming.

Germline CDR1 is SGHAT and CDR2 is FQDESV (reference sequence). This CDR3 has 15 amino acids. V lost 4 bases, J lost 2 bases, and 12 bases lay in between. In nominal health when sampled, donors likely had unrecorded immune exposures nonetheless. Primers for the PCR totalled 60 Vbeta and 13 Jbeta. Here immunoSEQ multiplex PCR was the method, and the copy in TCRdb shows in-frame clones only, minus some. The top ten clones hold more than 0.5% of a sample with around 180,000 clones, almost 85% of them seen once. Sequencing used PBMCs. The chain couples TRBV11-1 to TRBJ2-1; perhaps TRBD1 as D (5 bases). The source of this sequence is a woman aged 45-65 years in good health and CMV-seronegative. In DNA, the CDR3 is TGTGCCAGCAGCTACAGGAGCAGTACCTACAATGAGCAGTTCTTC. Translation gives CASSYRSSTYNEQFF.